The rows below give T cell receptor beta chains drawn from one sample of a study of blood T cell repertoires in COVID-19. Clones were read by immunoSEQ multiplex PCR, and TCRdb kept only the in-frame ones, dropping some. There are under 250,000 clones in the sample; around four fifths occur only once, and approximately 9% lies in the top ten. Material for sequencing was peripheral blood. The source of these receptors is a man aged 35-49 years with active or convalescent COVID-19. The CDR3 runs from the conserved cysteine through the conserved F or W. A D gene is named only where the DNA matches it firmly. Expanded clones are given a class, and other clones once, few, many or no size at all.

CDR3 protein: CASSSGAETGWYGYTF
CDR3 DNA: TGTGCCAGCAGCTCGGGGGCGGAGACAGGGTGGTATGGCTACACCTTC
clone size: few
J gene: TRBJ1-2
V gene: TRBV28
CDR3 length: 16
D gene: TRBD1

CDR3 protein: CASSTPGGSSYNEQFF
CDR3 DNA: TGTGCCAGTAGTACCCCCGGCGGCAGCTCCTACAATGAGCAGTTCTTC
clone size: .
J gene: TRBJ2-1
V gene: TRBV19
CDR3 length: 16
D gene: .

CDR3 protein: CASSYPESNQPQHF
CDR3 DNA: TGTGCCAGCAGTTATCCGGAGAGCAATCAGCCCCAGCATTTT
clone size: .
J gene: TRBJ1-5
V gene: TRBV6-6
CDR3 length: 14
D gene: .

CDR3 protein: CASSTQDSGANVLTF
CDR3 DNA: TGTGCCAGCAGCACGCAGGACTCTGGGGCCAACGTCCTGACTTTC
clone size: .
J gene: TRBJ2-6
V gene: TRBV2
CDR3 length: 15
D gene: .

CDR3 protein: CASRHRVSTDTQYF
CDR3 DNA: TGTGCCAGCAGACATCGGGTTAGCACAGATACGCAGTATTTT
clone size: .
J gene: TRBJ2-3
V gene: TRBV28
CDR3 length: 14
D gene: .

CDR3 protein: CASSSGSVDTQYF
CDR3 DNA: TGTGCCAGCAGCTCTGGGAGCGTGGATACGCAGTATTTT
clone size: .
J gene: TRBJ2-3
V gene: TRBV7-9
CDR3 length: 13
D gene: .

CDR3 protein: CASSTPGQGTLGNQPQHF
CDR3 DNA: TGTGCCAGCAGTACCCCGGGACAGGGGACCTTGGGCAATCAGCCCCAGCATTTT
clone size: .
J gene: TRBJ1-5
V gene: TRBV28
CDR3 length: 18
D gene: TRBD1

CDR3 protein: CASSPIAGLSTDTQYF
CDR3 DNA: TGTGCCAGCAGCCCGATAGCGGGACTCAGCACAGATACGCAGTATTTT
clone size: .
J gene: TRBJ2-3
V gene: TRBV11-2
CDR3 length: 16
D gene: TRBD2

CDR3 protein: CASSLMTGAGGYTF
CDR3 DNA: TGTGCCAGCAGCTTAATGACAGGGGCGGGAGGCTACACCTTC
clone size: .
J gene: TRBJ1-2
V gene: TRBV7-3
CDR3 length: 14
D gene: TRBD1

CDR3 protein: CATSDFLSSEGNSYEQYF
CDR3 DNA: TGTGCCACCAGTGATTTTTTGTCGAGCGAGGGCAACTCCTACGAGCAGTACTTC
clone size: .
J gene: TRBJ2-7
V gene: TRBV24-1
CDR3 length: 18
D gene: .

CDR3 protein: CASSQGQLNSPLHF
CDR3 DNA: TGTGCCAGCAGCCAAGGACAGCTTAATTCACCCCTCCACTTT
clone size: .
J gene: TRBJ1-6
V gene: TRBV3-1/TRBV3-2
CDR3 length: 14
D gene: .

CDR3 protein: CASSFEGSTDTQYF
CDR3 DNA: TGCGCCAGCAGCTTCGAGGGAAGCACAGATACGCAGTATTTT
clone size: few
J gene: TRBJ2-3
V gene: TRBV5-1
CDR3 length: 14
D gene: .

CDR3 protein: CAISERHDSDEQFF
CDR3 DNA: TGTGCCATCAGTGAGAGACATGACAGCGATGAGCAGTTCTTC
clone size: .
J gene: TRBJ2-1
V gene: TRBV10-3
CDR3 length: 14
D gene: .

CDR3 protein: CASSLATRATDTQYF
CDR3 DNA: TGTGCCAGCAGCTTGGCGACTAGAGCGACGGATACGCAGTATTTT
clone size: .
J gene: TRBJ2-3
V gene: TRBV5-4
CDR3 length: 15
D gene: .

CDR3 protein: CATRRDRVSTGELFF
CDR3 DNA: TGTGCCACTCGTAGGGACAGGGTTTCCACCGGGGAGCTGTTTTTT
clone size: .
J gene: TRBJ2-2
V gene: TRBV6-5
CDR3 length: 15
D gene: TRBD1

CDR3 protein: CASSLQGGSYEQYF
CDR3 DNA: TGTGCCAGCAGCTTACAGGGGGGATCCTACGAGCAGTACTTC
clone size: .
J gene: TRBJ2-7
V gene: TRBV7-8
CDR3 length: 14
D gene: .

CDR3 protein: CASSPDGTSNEQFF
CDR3 DNA: TGTGCTAGCAGCCCCGACGGGACTAGCAATGAGCAGTTCTTC
clone size: .
J gene: TRBJ2-1
V gene: TRBV7-7
CDR3 length: 14
D gene: TRBD2

CDR3 protein: CASSENRVGYTF
CDR3 DNA: TGTGCCAGCAGTGAAAACAGGGTGGGCTACACCTTC
clone size: .
J gene: TRBJ1-2
V gene: TRBV28
CDR3 length: 12
D gene: .

CDR3 protein: CASRQGLSTDTQYF
CDR3 DNA: TGTGCCAGTAGGCAGGGCCTCTCCACAGATACGCAGTATTTT
clone size: .
J gene: TRBJ2-3
V gene: TRBV19
CDR3 length: 14
D gene: .

CDR3 protein: CASSQITGAGYGYTF
CDR3 DNA: TGTGCCAGCAGTCAGATTACAGGGGCGGGCTATGGCTACACCTTC
clone size: .
J gene: TRBJ1-2
V gene: TRBV28
CDR3 length: 15
D gene: TRBD1

CDR3 protein: CASSSRGKKLFF
CDR3 DNA: TGTGCCAGCAGTTCTCGAGGGAAAAAACTGTTTTTT
clone size: .
J gene: TRBJ1-4
V gene: TRBV12-3/TRBV12-4
CDR3 length: 12
D gene: .

CDR3 protein: CASSQELGGGGANVLTF
CDR3 DNA: TGTGCCAGCAGCCAAGAATTGGGGGGAGGTGGGGCCAACGTCCTGACTTTC
clone size: .
J gene: TRBJ2-6
V gene: TRBV4-2
CDR3 length: 17
D gene: .

CDR3 protein: CASSFAGEETQYF
CDR3 DNA: TGTGCCAGCAGCTTTGCGGGGGAAGAGACCCAGTACTTC
clone size: .
J gene: TRBJ2-5
V gene: TRBV5-8
CDR3 length: 13
D gene: TRBD2

CDR3 protein: CASSQLAGVNEQFF
CDR3 DNA: TGTGCCAGCAGCCAGTTAGCGGGAGTCAATGAGCAGTTCTTC
clone size: .
J gene: TRBJ2-1
V gene: TRBV3-1/TRBV3-2
CDR3 length: 14
D gene: TRBD2

CDR3 protein: CASSRGQGATGELFF
CDR3 DNA: TGTGCCAGTAGTAGGGGACAGGGGGCAACCGGGGAGCTGTTTTTT
clone size: .
J gene: TRBJ2-2
V gene: TRBV19
CDR3 length: 15
D gene: TRBD1

CDR3 protein: CASSTSNHEQYF
CDR3 DNA: TGCGCCAGCAGCACTTCGAACCACGAGCAGTACTTC
clone size: .
J gene: TRBJ2-7
V gene: TRBV5-1
CDR3 length: 12
D gene: .

CDR3 protein: CAISESRLAGTEQYF
CDR3 DNA: TGTGCCATCAGTGAGTCGAGACTAGCGGGAACCGAGCAGTACTTC
clone size: once
J gene: TRBJ2-7
V gene: TRBV10-3
CDR3 length: 15
D gene: TRBD2

CDR3 protein: CASSSQTGITDTQYF
CDR3 DNA: TGTGCCAGCAGCTCGCAGACAGGGATCACAGATACGCAGTATTTT
clone size: .
J gene: TRBJ2-3
V gene: TRBV7-2
CDR3 length: 15
D gene: TRBD1

CDR3 protein: CASSRQVDTEQFF
CDR3 DNA: TGTGCCAGCAGTCGTCAAGTGGACACGGAGCAGTTCTTC
clone size: .
J gene: TRBJ2-1
V gene: TRBV2
CDR3 length: 13
D gene: .

CDR3 protein: CATSDRSGTADTQYF
CDR3 DNA: TGTGCCACCAGTGATCGTTCCGGGACAGCGGATACGCAGTATTTT
clone size: .
J gene: TRBJ2-3
V gene: TRBV24-1
CDR3 length: 15
D gene: TRBD1

CDR3 protein: CASSIQGLQPQHF
CDR3 DNA: TGTGCCAGTAGTATACAGGGTTTACAGCCCCAGCATTTT
clone size: .
J gene: TRBJ1-5
V gene: TRBV19
CDR3 length: 13
D gene: .

CDR3 protein: CASSHGQGSGYTF
CDR3 DNA: TGCGCCAGCAGCCACGGACAGGGCAGTGGCTACACCTTC
clone size: .
J gene: TRBJ1-2
V gene: TRBV4-1
CDR3 length: 13
D gene: TRBD1

CDR3 protein: CASSPGDSGYTF
CDR3 DNA: TGCGCCAGCAGCCCGGGAGACAGTGGCTACACCTTC
clone size: .
J gene: TRBJ1-2
V gene: TRBV5-1
CDR3 length: 12
D gene: .

CDR3 protein: CASSLRGGEKLFF
CDR3 DNA: TGTGCCAGCAGCTTGAGGGGGGGTGAAAAACTGTTTTTT
clone size: .
J gene: TRBJ1-4
V gene: TRBV5-4
CDR3 length: 13
D gene: .

CDR3 protein: CAISEPRGEGGYTF
CDR3 DNA: TGTGCCATCAGTGAGCCCAGGGGAGAGGGTGGCTACACCTTC
clone size: .
J gene: TRBJ1-2
V gene: TRBV10-3
CDR3 length: 14
D gene: .

CDR3 protein: CASSLISMLAGYNEQFF
CDR3 DNA: TGTGCCAGCAGCTTAATATCTATGCTAGCGGGATACAATGAGCAGTTCTTC
clone size: .
J gene: TRBJ2-1
V gene: TRBV11-3
CDR3 length: 17
D gene: TRBD2

CDR3 protein: CASSLSGPGELFF
CDR3 DNA: TGTGCCAGCAGTTTATCGGGGCCCGGGGAGCTGTTTTTT
clone size: .
J gene: TRBJ2-2
V gene: TRBV27
CDR3 length: 13
D gene: .

CDR3 protein: CAWSSYSGYTEAFF
CDR3 DNA: TGTGCCTGGAGTTCTTACTCAGGGTACACTGAAGCTTTCTTT
clone size: .
J gene: TRBJ1-1
V gene: TRBV30
CDR3 length: 14
D gene: .

CDR3 protein: CASSKKTGSTEAFF
CDR3 DNA: TGTGCCAGCAGCAAAAAAACAGGGTCCACTGAAGCTTTCTTT
clone size: .
J gene: TRBJ1-1
V gene: TRBV3-1/TRBV3-2
CDR3 length: 14
D gene: .

CDR3 protein: CASSGGQGTFTYGYTF
CDR3 DNA: TGTGCCAGCAGCGGAGGGCAGGGAACTTTCACATATGGCTACACCTTC
clone size: .
J gene: TRBJ1-2
V gene: TRBV5-4
CDR3 length: 16
D gene: .

CDR3 protein: CASSIEADSTSYNSPLHF
CDR3 DNA: TGTGCCAGTAGTATTGAAGCGGACAGTACCTCCTATAATTCACCCCTCCACTTT
clone size: .
J gene: TRBJ1-6
V gene: TRBV19
CDR3 length: 18
D gene: .

CDR3 protein: CASSLGTGTPKRNTEAFF
CDR3 DNA: TGTGCCAGCAGCTTAGGGACCGGGACACCTAAAAGGAACACTGAAGCTTTCTTT
clone size: .
J gene: TRBJ1-1
V gene: TRBV7-9
CDR3 length: 18
D gene: .

CDR3 protein: CSASHPRTGENTEAFF
CDR3 DNA: TGCAGTGCTAGTCACCCCCGGACAGGGGAGAACACTGAAGCTTTCTTT
clone size: .
J gene: TRBJ1-1
V gene: TRBV20-1
CDR3 length: 16
D gene: TRBD1

CDR3 protein: CASSWTGVQETQYF
CDR3 DNA: TGTGCCAGTAGTTGGACAGGGGTTCAAGAGACCCAGTACTTC
clone size: once
J gene: TRBJ2-5
V gene: TRBV19
CDR3 length: 14
D gene: TRBD1

CDR3 protein: CAWSVRGNQPQHF
CDR3 DNA: TGTGCCTGGAGTGTACGAGGCAATCAGCCCCAGCATTTT
clone size: once
J gene: TRBJ1-5
V gene: TRBV30
CDR3 length: 13
D gene: .

CDR3 protein: CASSGQVAYEQYF
CDR3 DNA: TGTGCCAGCAGCGGACAGGTGGCCTACGAGCAGTACTTC
clone size: .
J gene: TRBJ2-7
V gene: TRBV9
CDR3 length: 13
D gene: .

CDR3 protein: CASSSSGLRTDTQYF
CDR3 DNA: TGTGCCAGCAGCTCATCAGGGTTACGCACAGATACGCAGTATTTT
clone size: .
J gene: TRBJ2-3
V gene: TRBV7-2
CDR3 length: 15
D gene: .

CDR3 protein: CASSSLGPGAGVTGELFF
CDR3 DNA: TGTGCCAGCAGCTCACTGGGCCCGGGTGCCGGGGTCACCGGGGAGCTGTTTTTT
clone size: once
J gene: TRBJ2-2
V gene: TRBV21-1
CDR3 length: 18
D gene: .

CDR3 protein: CASSQREYGYTF
CDR3 DNA: TGTGCCAGTTCACAGCGGGAATATGGCTACACCTTC
clone size: .
J gene: TRBJ1-2
V gene: TRBV6-5
CDR3 length: 12
D gene: .

CDR3 protein: CAISESSGGAAQETQYF
CDR3 DNA: TGTGCCATCAGTGAGTCTTCGGGTGGTGCGGCCCAAGAGACCCAGTACTTC
clone size: .
J gene: TRBJ2-5
V gene: TRBV10-3
CDR3 length: 17
D gene: .